This TCR beta chain was documented in a study of vaccination effects on CD4 cells after COVID-19. The wider study: Vaccine administered to participants consisted of two doses of either BNT162b2 or mRNA-1273.

Study-wide findings and caveats: Marked clonal contraction was seen in infection- and vaccine-induced clones late after vaccination. Only 1 of 255 vaccine-induced clones from healthy vaccinees cross-reacted with common cold coronaviruses.

Before any sequencing was done, the ViraFEST assay used viral peptide pools to expand antigen-specific CD4+ T cells. CD4+ T cell isolation took place after nine to eleven days of culture. People in the vaccine group had not been infected with SARS-CoV-2 before, and their nucleocapsid antibodies were negative. IL-2 at about 10 IU/ml and peptides at approximately 9.5 ug/ml were added to cultured PBMC, two million per well. Profiling relied on immunoSEQ multiplex PCR, and the TCRdb table lists in-frame clones only, not all of them. In the table there are about 25,000 clones, 76% of which are singletons. The V end lost 1 base, the J end lost 6 bases, and 7 bases lay between the germline ends. Germline V gene sequence: CDR1 SSHAT, CDR2 FNYEAQ (reference sequence). The CDR3 is 13 amino acids. This clone was picked up a small number of times. As yet, its antigen is unknown.

The rearrangement uses TRBV7-7 and TRBJ2-1, with D uncertain. The sequenced sample was CD4+ T cells from PBMCs cultured with HCoV-NL63 spike peptides, obtained before COVID-19 vaccination. The sequence was collected from a human donor who received a COVID-19 vaccine. This chain's CDR3 is CASSLGIFNEQFF. Here the CDR3 DNA reads TGTGCCAGCAGCTTAGGAATCTTCAATGAGCAGTTCTTC.